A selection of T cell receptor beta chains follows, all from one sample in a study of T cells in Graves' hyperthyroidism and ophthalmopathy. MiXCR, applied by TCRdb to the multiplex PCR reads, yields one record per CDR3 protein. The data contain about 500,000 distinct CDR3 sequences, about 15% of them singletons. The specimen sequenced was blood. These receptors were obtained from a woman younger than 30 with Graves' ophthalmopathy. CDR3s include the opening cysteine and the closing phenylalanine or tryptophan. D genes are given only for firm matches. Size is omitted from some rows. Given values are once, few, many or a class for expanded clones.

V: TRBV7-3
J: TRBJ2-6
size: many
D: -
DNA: TGTGCCAGCAGCTTAGGCGCAGGCCTCTCTGGGGCCAACGTCCTGACTTTC
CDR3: CASSLGAGLSGANVLTF

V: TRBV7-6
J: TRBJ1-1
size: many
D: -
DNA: TGTGCCAGCAGGGAGGGGGGGACGAACACTGAAGCTTTCTTT
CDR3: CASREGGTNTEAFF

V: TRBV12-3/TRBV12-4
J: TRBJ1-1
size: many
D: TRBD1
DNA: TGTGCCAGCAGCCCAAACAGGGGTACTGAAGCTTTCTTT
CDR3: CASSPNRGTEAFF

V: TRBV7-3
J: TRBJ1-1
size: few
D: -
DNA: TGTGCCAGCAGCCCTAGGGGGGGGCGGTTCACTGAAGCTTTCTTT
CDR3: CASSPRGGRFTEAFF

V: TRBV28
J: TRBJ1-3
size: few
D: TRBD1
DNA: TGTGCCAGCCGGACAGGGGGCTCTGGAAACACCATATATTTT
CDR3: CASRTGGSGNTIYF

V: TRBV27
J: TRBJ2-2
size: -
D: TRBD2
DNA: TGTGCCAGCAGTTTGGGGCTAGCGGTTATCCCCGGGGAGCTGTTTTTT
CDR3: CASSLGLAVIPGELFF

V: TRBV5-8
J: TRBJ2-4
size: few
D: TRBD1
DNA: TGTGCCAGCAGTACCGGGACAGGGGCCAACATTCAGTACTTC
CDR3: CASSTGTGANIQYF

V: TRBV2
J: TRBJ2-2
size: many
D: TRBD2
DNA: TGTGCCAGCAGCGGACTAGCGGCGAACACCGGGGAGCTGTTTTTT
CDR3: CASSGLAANTGELFF

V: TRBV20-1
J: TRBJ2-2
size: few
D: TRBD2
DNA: TGCAGTGCAAAGGAGGGGAGGGCCGACACCGGGGAGCTGTTTTTT
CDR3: CSAKEGRADTGELFF

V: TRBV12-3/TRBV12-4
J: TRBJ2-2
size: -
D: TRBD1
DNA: TGTGCCAGCAGTCTATGGCAGGGGGCTGCCGGGGAGCTGTTTTTT
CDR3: CASSLWQGAAGELFF